This is a list of T cell receptor beta chains from one sample in a study of blood T cell repertoires in COVID-19. The assay was immunoSEQ multiplex PCR, and TCRdb's table has in-frame clones only and misses some. The data hold about 56,000 clones, with approximately 92% observed a single time. The specimen was peripheral blood. The receptors here all came from a woman aged 60-75 years with COVID-19, enrolled during active disease. CDR3s include the opening cysteine and the closing phenylalanine or tryptophan. A clone size is listed for some rows: how often the clone was seen (once, few, many), or a class if it is expanded.

cdr3_aa: CASSVGTSGRGNEQFF
clone_size: .
v_call: TRBV9
j_call: TRBJ2-1

cdr3_aa: CASSFVRGTGRTGELFF
clone_size: .
v_call: TRBV5-8
j_call: TRBJ2-2

cdr3_aa: CASSPDGGNYGYTF
clone_size: .
v_call: TRBV2
j_call: TRBJ1-2

cdr3_aa: CASSLQGSGETQYF
clone_size: .
v_call: TRBV7-2
j_call: TRBJ2-5

cdr3_aa: CASSEAQGARNSPLHF
clone_size: .
v_call: TRBV6-1
j_call: TRBJ1-6

cdr3_aa: CSVWDRGPTEAFF
clone_size: .
v_call: TRBV29-1
j_call: TRBJ1-1

cdr3_aa: CASSSYGANYGYTF
clone_size: .
v_call: TRBV5-4
j_call: TRBJ1-2

cdr3_aa: CSVDRLTGDTQYF
clone_size: .
v_call: TRBV29-1
j_call: TRBJ2-3

cdr3_aa: CAISVGSNTEAFF
clone_size: few
v_call: TRBV10-3
j_call: TRBJ1-1

cdr3_aa: CASSLFGKGLAGGSYNEQFF
clone_size: .
v_call: TRBV28
j_call: TRBJ2-1

cdr3_aa: CASSLNGRGVNQPQHF
clone_size: .
v_call: TRBV27
j_call: TRBJ1-5

cdr3_aa: CASSSTGLAFPSYEQYF
clone_size: .
v_call: TRBV5-6
j_call: TRBJ2-7

cdr3_aa: CASSSGQSREAFF
clone_size: .
v_call: TRBV28
j_call: TRBJ1-1

cdr3_aa: CAWTMTGSVGYTF
clone_size: .
v_call: TRBV30
j_call: TRBJ1-2

cdr3_aa: CASSLGVSYNSPLHF
clone_size: .
v_call: TRBV6-5
j_call: TRBJ1-6

cdr3_aa: CASSLIPGLWGDNEQFF
clone_size: .
v_call: TRBV27
j_call: TRBJ2-1

cdr3_aa: CASSATRGGSYNSPLHF
clone_size: .
v_call: TRBV4-3
j_call: TRBJ1-6

cdr3_aa: CASILSPRDLNF
clone_size: .
v_call: TRBV5-1
j_call: TRBJ2-5

cdr3_aa: CASSSGRQGNTEAFF
clone_size: .
v_call: TRBV7-9
j_call: TRBJ1-1

cdr3_aa: CASSPPLTNKPRDTQYF
clone_size: .
v_call: TRBV19
j_call: TRBJ2-3

cdr3_aa: CASSPKTHGYGYTF
clone_size: .
v_call: TRBV14
j_call: TRBJ1-2

cdr3_aa: CASSERRQGLDEQFF
clone_size: .
v_call: TRBV2
j_call: TRBJ2-1

cdr3_aa: CASYWGDNYGYTF
clone_size: .
v_call: TRBV30
j_call: TRBJ1-2

cdr3_aa: CASSVSGGSYEQYF
clone_size: few
v_call: TRBV9
j_call: TRBJ2-7

cdr3_aa: CASSRSSADPGLFF
clone_size: .
v_call: TRBV19
j_call: TRBJ1-4

cdr3_aa: CATSDSGTYEQYF
clone_size: .
v_call: TRBV24-1
j_call: TRBJ2-7

cdr3_aa: CASSPTGGPPNEQYF
clone_size: .
v_call: TRBV6-5
j_call: TRBJ2-7

cdr3_aa: CASSPGTEHYGYTF
clone_size: .
v_call: TRBV11-2
j_call: TRBJ1-2

cdr3_aa: CASFSGGWSNQPQHF
clone_size: .
v_call: TRBV6-6
j_call: TRBJ1-5

cdr3_aa: CASSYPRRDEKLFF
clone_size: .
v_call: TRBV6-6
j_call: TRBJ1-4

cdr3_aa: CASSVVGGGAGNEQFF
clone_size: once
v_call: TRBV9
j_call: TRBJ2-1

cdr3_aa: CASSRWGRSYEQYF
clone_size: .
v_call: TRBV11-2
j_call: TRBJ2-7

cdr3_aa: CASSYSRLAGHEQYF
clone_size: .
v_call: TRBV6-5
j_call: TRBJ2-7

cdr3_aa: CASSVASSGYNEQFF
clone_size: .
v_call: TRBV9
j_call: TRBJ2-1

cdr3_aa: CASSPGTGGAFGNQPQHF
clone_size: .
v_call: TRBV6-2/TRBV6-3
j_call: TRBJ1-5

cdr3_aa: CASSPGGSLLAYEQYF
clone_size: .
v_call: TRBV4-3
j_call: TRBJ2-7

cdr3_aa: CASSYDRHEKLFF
clone_size: .
v_call: TRBV18
j_call: TRBJ1-4

cdr3_aa: CASRGGLADRYEQYF
clone_size: once
v_call: TRBV5-4
j_call: TRBJ2-7

cdr3_aa: CASSWGTGENQPQHF
clone_size: .
v_call: TRBV11-2
j_call: TRBJ1-5

cdr3_aa: CSVKGLAQSSYNEQFF
clone_size: .
v_call: TRBV29-1
j_call: TRBJ2-1

cdr3_aa: CASMGGEQFF
clone_size: .
v_call: TRBV12-3/TRBV12-4
j_call: TRBJ2-1

cdr3_aa: CASSGRVRGYTF
clone_size: .
v_call: TRBV28
j_call: TRBJ1-2

cdr3_aa: CASSTSTYGYTF
clone_size: .
v_call: TRBV28
j_call: TRBJ1-2

cdr3_aa: CSVDLGGSLAYNEQFF
clone_size: .
v_call: TRBV29-1
j_call: TRBJ2-1

cdr3_aa: CASSPSPPGVRDSPLHF
clone_size: .
v_call: TRBV18
j_call: TRBJ1-6

cdr3_aa: CASSQLQGAGGYTF
clone_size: .
v_call: TRBV5-6
j_call: TRBJ1-2

cdr3_aa: CASTPGQGLGEKLFF
clone_size: .
v_call: TRBV10-2
j_call: TRBJ1-4

cdr3_aa: CASSLQGSTGELFF
clone_size: .
v_call: TRBV11-2
j_call: TRBJ2-2

cdr3_aa: CASGSAPWTSGGLEQFF
clone_size: .
v_call: TRBV12-5
j_call: TRBJ2-1

cdr3_aa: CAISVAGTGDQPQHF
clone_size: once
v_call: TRBV10-3
j_call: TRBJ1-5

cdr3_aa: CASSVGTGGHQPQHF
clone_size: few
v_call: TRBV9
j_call: TRBJ1-5

cdr3_aa: CASSSPPGRGLNEQYF
clone_size: .
v_call: TRBV6-2/TRBV6-3
j_call: TRBJ2-7

cdr3_aa: CASKKGYGYTF
clone_size: .
v_call: TRBV6-5
j_call: TRBJ1-2

cdr3_aa: CASSITGLAGSETQYF
clone_size: .
v_call: TRBV19
j_call: TRBJ2-5

cdr3_aa: CASSQSKAEVSTDTQYF
clone_size: .
v_call: TRBV16
j_call: TRBJ2-3

cdr3_aa: CASSSLAGGPYNEQFF
clone_size: .
v_call: TRBV19
j_call: TRBJ2-1

cdr3_aa: CASRVEEGNSPLHF
clone_size: .
v_call: TRBV9
j_call: TRBJ1-6

cdr3_aa: CASTREGYTEAFF
clone_size: .
v_call: TRBV2
j_call: TRBJ1-1

cdr3_aa: CASSPTRDREAGELFF
clone_size: once
v_call: TRBV18
j_call: TRBJ2-2

cdr3_aa: CASSSALAGGSYEQYF
clone_size: .
v_call: TRBV5-1
j_call: TRBJ2-7